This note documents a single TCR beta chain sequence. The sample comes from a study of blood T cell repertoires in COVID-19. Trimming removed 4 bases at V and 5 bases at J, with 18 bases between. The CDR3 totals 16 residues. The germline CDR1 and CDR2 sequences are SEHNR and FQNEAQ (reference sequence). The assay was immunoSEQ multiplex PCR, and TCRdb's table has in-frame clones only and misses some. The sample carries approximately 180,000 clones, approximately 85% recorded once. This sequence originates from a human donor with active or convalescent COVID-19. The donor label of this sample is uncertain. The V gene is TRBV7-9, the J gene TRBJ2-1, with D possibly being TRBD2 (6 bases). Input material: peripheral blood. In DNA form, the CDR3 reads TGTGCCAGCAGCTCAGGGAGGTACGGCGGGAACAATGAGCAGTTCTTC. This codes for CASSSGRYGGNNEQFF. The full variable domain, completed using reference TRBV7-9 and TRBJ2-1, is DTGVSQNPRHKITKRGQNVTFRCDPISEHNRLYWYRQTLGQGPEFLTYFQNEAQLEKSRLLSDRFSAERPKGSFSTLEIQRTEQGDSAMYLCASSSGRYGGNNEQFFGPGTRLTVL.